Following are 17 T cell receptor beta chains from one sample sequenced in a study of T cells in Graves' hyperthyroidism and ophthalmopathy. Researchers amplified the TCR beta CDR3 regions from RNA transcripts. The TCR CDR3 was amplified in a first-round RT-PCR using the HTBI primer set. TCRdb reanalysed the multiplex PCR reads using MiXCR and keeps one entry per CDR3 protein. The profile covers 300,000 to 450,000 distinct CDR3 sequences, with approximately 25% appearing a single time and around 70% taken by the ten largest. Sequences were obtained from blood. The receptors derive from a man in his forties or fifties with Graves' hyperthyroidism.

The chain links TRBV29-1 to TRBJ1-3, with D possibly TRBD1 on 6 matching bases. Between the trimmed V and J ends, which lost 4 bases and 0 bases, there was a span of 10 bases. The germline gives CDR1 SQVTM, CDR2 ANQGSEA. The CDR3 spans 14 residues. CDR3 sequence: CSVAQGTSGNTIYF. CDR3 DNA: TGCAGCGTTGCTCAGGGGACCTCTGGAAACACCATATATTTT.

The rearrangement uses TRBV7-9 and TRBJ2-7; no clear D. Trimming took off 2 bases at V and 5 bases at J, with 13 bases between the two ends. Germline-derived CDR1 and CDR2 are SEHNR and FQNEAQ (reference sequence). The CDR3 loop spans 14 amino acids. CDR3 DNA: TGTGCCAGCAGCTTAAATCCAGAGTACCACGAGCAGTACTTC. It codes for CASSLNPEYHEQYF.

The V gene is TRBV5-1, the J gene TRBJ1-2; D is ambiguous. Germline V gene sequence: CDR1 SGHRS, CDR2 YFSETQ. Deletions cut 2 bases from V and 0 bases from J, with 8 bases between. The CDR3 has 14 amino acids. The CDR3, as DNA: TGCGCCAGCAGCTTAGGCGATGCTAACTATGGCTACACCTTC. Protein sequence: CASSLGDANYGYTF.

This clonotype was observed many times. This sequence joins TRBV14 and TRBJ2-2; D is unclear. The ends were cut back, 0 bases at V and 4 bases at J, with 9 bases in the middle. This CDR3 comprises 15 residues. Per the germline V gene, CDR1 is SGHDN and CDR2 is FVKESK. CDR3 amino acids: CASSQEHWVTGELFF. The CDR3 nucleotides are TGTGCCAGCAGCCAAGAACATTGGGTCACCGGGGAGCTGTTTTTT.

V and J are TRBV20-1 and TRBJ1-2, with no clear D. The CDR3 has 13 amino acids. Trimming shortened V by 2 bases and J by 4 bases, and 11 bases separated the two germline ends. In germline, CDR1 is DFQATT, CDR2 SNEGSKA (reference sequence). The CDR3 protein is CSARRELGYGYTF. In nucleotides, the CDR3 is TGCAGTGCTAGAAGGGAGTTGGGCTATGGCTACACCTTC.

The rearrangement links TRBV5-1 to TRBJ2-7; 7 nucleotides match TRBD2. The germline CDR1 and CDR2 sequences are SGHRS and YFSETQ. The CDR3 covers 16 residues. Losses at the gene ends were 0 bases for V and 3 bases for J; bases not matched to a gene: 9. CDR3 bases: TGCGCCAGCAGCTTGGATTTAGGGGAGGGCTACTACGAGCAGTACTTC. It specifies CASSLDLGEGYYEQYF. Full variable domain (outside the CDR3, taken from reference TRBV5-1 and TRBJ2-7): KAGVTQTPRYLIKTRGQQVTLSCSPISGHRSVSWYQQTPGQGLQFLFEYFSETQRNKGNFPGRFSGRQFSNSRSEMNVSTLELGDSALYLCASSLDLGEGYYEQYFGPGTRLTVT.

In regard to this clonotype: Germline and junction disagree at one end, which may indicate a read error. The chain uses TRBV7-9 and TRBJ2-1; no definite D call. Germline CDR1 SEHNR, CDR2 FQNEAQ (reference sequence). There are 16 residues in the CDR3. In nucleotides, the CDR3 is TGCGCCAGCAGCCAAGAGAGCGTGAGCTCCTACAATGAGCAGTTCTTC. This gives the protein CASSQESVSSYNEQFF. Filled out from reference TRBV7-9 and TRBJ2-1, the complete variable domain reads DTGVSQNPRHKITKRGQNVTFRCDPISEHNRLYWYRQTLGQGPEFLTYFQNEAQLEKSRLLSDRFSAERPKGSFSTLEIQRTEQGDSAMYLCASSQESVSSYNEQFFGPGTRLTVL.

V usage is TRBV28 and J usage is TRBJ1-5, with D unclear. With 5 bases removed from V and 0 bases from J, the gap between germline ends came to 17 bases. From germline, CDR1 is MDHEN and CDR2 SYDVKM. There are 17 residues in the CDR3. The CDR3 protein is CASSAQRTEYSNQPQHF. The CDR3 DNA follows: TGTGCCAGCAGTGCACAAAGGACGGAATATAGCAATCAGCCCCAGCATTTT.

The gene calls are TRBV2 and TRBJ2-3; 12 bases align to TRBD2. Germline assignment: CDR1 SNHLY and CDR2 FYNNEI. V trimming: 6 bases; J trimming: 1 base; junction bases outside the gene matches: 8. This CDR3 comprises 17 residues. The CDR3 reads CASRGGRLAGGTDTQYF. The DNA for the CDR3 is TGTGCCAGCAGGGGGGGGAGACTAGCGGGGGGCACAGATACGCAGTATTTT.

This clonotype was recorded many times. In DNA form, the CDR3 reads TGTGCCAGCAAACGGACTAGCGGGAGTCCCTACAATGAGCAGTTCTTC. Residues: CASKRTSGSPYNEQFF. The chain carries TRBV6-1 and TRBJ2-1; 13 bases line up with TRBD2. V was pared by 7 bases and J by 2 bases, with 5 bases of the junction left unmatched. CDR1 MNHNS and CDR2 SASEGT come from the germline V gene. The CDR3 totals 16 residues.

This clonotype was recorded a few times. The chain has TRBV7-9 and TRBJ2-3; 7 bases fit TRBD1. This CDR3 comprises 12 residues. The germline CDR1 and CDR2 sequences are SEHNR and FQNEAQ (reference sequence). The ends lost 5 bases at V and 8 bases at J; junction bases unmatched: 4. Written as DNA, the CDR3 is TGTGCCAGCAGCGGACCAGGGGGTACGCAGTATTTT. As protein: CASSGPGGTQYF.

This clonotype was observed at least ten times. The rearrangement uses TRBV6-1 and TRBJ2-3, with 11 bases aligning to TRBD2. Germline CDR1 is MNHNS and CDR2 is SASEGT. V was clipped by 4 bases and J by 8 bases; unmatched bases: 8. There are 15 residues in the CDR3. The CDR3 DNA reads TGTGCCAGCAGTGCAACTAGCGGGAGAGGTGGTACGCAGTATTTT. Encoded protein: CASSATSGRGGTQYF.

This clonotype has a count of ten or more. This chain uses TRBV2 with TRBJ2-5; D is uncertain. Trimming shortened V by 7 bases and J by 5 bases, and 17 bases separated the two germline ends. The CDR3 spans 14 residues. CDR1 is SNHLY, CDR2 FYNNEI, per germline. The CDR3 reads CASIFELVEETQYF. The CDR3 region has the DNA TGTGCCAGCATTTTCGAGCTCGTGGAGGAGACCCAGTACTTC.

This clonotype has a handful of counts. The V gene is TRBV7-6, the J gene TRBJ2-7, with no clear D. The V and J ends lost 6 bases and 6 bases respectively, with 12 bases between them. The CDR3 is made up of 12 amino acids. In germline, CDR1 is SGHVS, CDR2 FNYEAQ. DNA of the CDR3: TGTGCCAGCAGTCGAAGAGGCGGCGAGCAGTACTTC. It specifies CASSRRGGEQYF.

Regarding this clonotype: With a much larger clone just one base away, this may be a read error. The chain employs TRBV5-1 and TRBJ2-7; D gene ambiguous. Trimming pared 3 bases from V and 6 bases from J, leaving 13 bases between. The CDR3 is 13 amino acids. Looked up from germline, CDR1 is SGHRS and CDR2 is YFSETQ. In nucleotides, the CDR3 is TGCGCCAGCAGCTCTATAGGGTACCTCGAGCAGTACTTC. It yields the protein CASSSIGYLEQYF. The full variable domain, completed using reference TRBV5-1 and TRBJ2-7, is KAGVTQTPRYLIKTRGQQVTLSCSPISGHRSVSWYQQTPGQGLQFLFEYFSETQRNKGNFPGRFSGRQFSNSRSEMNVSTLELGDSALYLCASSSIGYLEQYFGPGTRLTVT.

This clonotype has a handful of counts. The chain is built from TRBV18 and TRBJ1-5, with a weak D call TRBD1 (6 bases). The germline CDR1 and CDR2 sequences are KGHSH and LQKENI. V was shortened by 3 bases and J by 1 base, with 19 bases between the two germline ends. This CDR3 comprises 18 residues. The CDR3 DNA is TGTGCCAGCTCACCCCTGGGCGGGGGCGCGGGAAGCAATCAGCCCCAGCATTTT. Translating gives CASSPLGGGAGSNQPQHF.

This clonotype showed up many times. The rearrangement uses TRBV28 and TRBJ2-1; TRBD1 agrees at 12 bases. Germline V gene lookup returns CDR1 MDHEN and CDR2 SYDVKM. J gave up 8 bases and V 7 bases, and 9 bases lay outside the gene matches. The CDR3 loop spans 15 amino acids. The CDR3 region is CASTPGTGGGDEQFF. The DNA of the CDR3 is TGTGCCAGCACCCCGGGGACAGGGGGCGGCGATGAGCAGTTCTTC.